This T cell receptor (beta chain) was sequenced for a study of graft-versus-host responses after intestinal transplantation. This clone was detected a few times. Its antigen is unknown. TCRdb's copy holds only in-frame clones and misses some; the assay was immunoSEQ multiplex PCR. There are 85,000 to 90,000 clones in the sample; roughly 92% occur only once, and roughly 0.3% lies in the top ten. Germline V gene data show CDR1 as MNHEY and CDR2 as SVGAGI. The CDR3 consists of 15 residues. V was clipped by 6 bases and J by 1 base; unmatched bases: 5. This sample comprised unstimulated CD4+ T cells sorted from spleen or lymph node cells, obtained before intestinal transplant. The sequence was obtained from a human donor who received an intestinal transplant. The J gene is TRBJ2-5, the V gene TRBV6-5, with TRBD2 matching 10 bases. The CDR3 region has the DNA TGTGCCAGCAGGAGAGCGGGAGGGCCCCAAGAGACCCAGTACTTC. Translation: CASRRAGGPQETQYF.